The 10 T cell receptor beta chains below were found in one sample sequenced in a study of OX40 agonist ivuxolimab in advanced cancers. Sequencing used immunoSEQ multiplex PCR; TCRdb keeps in-frame clones, though not all of them. The table includes 150,000 to 190,000 clones, 94% detected once. Material: CD4+ or CD8+ T cells sorted from blood, obtained in a trial of the OX40 agonist ivuxolimab. Every receptor here comes from an adult with an advanced solid tumor such as melanoma, head and neck, liver or kidney cancer.

The chain uses TRBV5-4 and TRBJ2-6; the match to TRBD1 covers 9 bases. The CDR3 consists of 16 residues. The V and J ends lost 6 bases and 2 bases, in that order; junction bases with no gene match: 6. Germline V CDR1 and CDR2: SGHNT, YYREEE (reference sequence). CDR3 DNA sequence: TGTGCCAGCAACATAAGGACAGGGGCTGGGGCCAACGTCCTGACTTTC. Translating gives CASNIRTGAGANVLTF.

The chain recombines TRBV7-9 with TRBJ1-1; tentative D call: TRBD1 (5 bases). Per germline, CDR1 SEHNR and CDR2 FQNEAQ (reference sequence). Trimming took 0 bases from V and 5 from J, leaving 16 bases between them. The CDR3 runs to 16 residues. The CDR3 here is CASSLASRVGRTEAFF. For the CDR3, the DNA is TGTGCCAGCAGCTTAGCCTCCAGGGTGGGTAGGACTGAAGCTTTCTTT. Complete variable domain (other parts from reference TRBV7-9 and TRBJ1-1): DTGVSQNPRHKITKRGQNVTFRCDPISEHNRLYWYRQTLGQGPEFLTYFQNEAQLEKSRLLSDRFSAERPKGSFSTLEIQRTEQGDSAMYLCASSLASRVGRTEAFFGQGTRLTVV.

The chain carries TRBV2 and TRBJ2-3, with a weak D call TRBD1 (6 bases). CDR1 SNHLY and CDR2 FYNNEI come from the germline V gene. The CDR3 covers 17 residues. V was shortened by 1 base and J by 0 bases, with 14 bases between the two germline ends. The DNA for the CDR3 is TGTGCCAGCAGTGAAGGGACAGCGACGGGGAGCACAGATACGCAGTATTTT. Protein sequence: CASSEGTATGSTDTQYF.

The gene calls are TRBV6-5 and TRBJ2-7; 9 bases agree with TRBD2. The J segment lost 5 bases and the V segment lost 6 bases, leaving 8 bases of the junction unmatched. The V gene's germline CDR1 is MNHEY and CDR2 SVGAGI. This CDR3 contains 14 residues. The CDR3 DNA follows: TGTGCCAGCAGATTAGCGGGGGCAGGGAACGAGCAGTACTTC. Translating gives CASRLAGAGNEQYF.

This clone has just one count. The chain couples TRBV5-8 to TRBJ2-7; D gene uncertain. V lost 0 bases and J lost 0, with 7 bases in between. The CDR3 contains 14 residues. CDR1 and CDR2 from the germline V gene are SGHTS and YDEGEE. In DNA, the CDR3 is TGTGCCAGCAGCTTGGCCCTCCGCTCCTACGAGCAGTACTTC. This codes for CASSLALRSYEQYF.

Only one count was recorded for this clone. The chain has TRBV4-3 and TRBJ1-2; no definite D call. Per the germline V gene, CDR1 is LGHNA and CDR2 is YSLEER. Deletions cut 0 bases from V and 4 bases from J, with 6 bases between. The CDR3 length is 13 residues. The CDR3 sequence is CASSQDTAYGYTF. CDR3 bases: TGCGCCAGCAGCCAAGACACAGCCTATGGCTACACCTTC.

This sequence joins TRBV28 and TRBJ2-1; 8 nucleotides match TRBD2. Germline trimming cut 6 bases from V and 8 bases from J; bases unmatched to any gene: 12. The CDR3 length is 15 residues. Germline V gene lookup returns CDR1 MDHEN and CDR2 SYDVKM. This chain's CDR3 is CASRPPGLGIYEQFF. CDR3 sequence (DNA): TGTGCCAGCAGGCCTCCGGGACTAGGGATTTATGAGCAGTTCTTC.

The rearrangement uses TRBV7-2 and TRBJ2-3, with 11 bases matching TRBD2. Germline V lookup: CDR1 SGHTA, CDR2 FQGNSA. The CDR3 spans 16 residues. The ends lost 4 bases at V and 6 bases at J; junction bases unmatched: 9. In nucleotides, the CDR3 is TGTGCCAGCAGCTCCCGTCTAGCGGGGGGCGAGGATACGCAGTATTTT. Its protein product is CASSSRLAGGEDTQYF.

This clone has a single count. This rearrangement joins TRBV6-5 to TRBJ2-7; no reliable D call. The CDR3 runs 13 residues. V lost 3 bases, J lost 5 bases, and 11 bases lay in between. Germline values: CDR1 MNHEY, CDR2 SVGAGI. The CDR3: CASSYGRSHEQYF. CDR3 bases: TGTGCCAGCAGTTATGGTCGTAGCCACGAGCAGTACTTC.

The chain combines TRBV10-2 with TRBJ1-2; 8 bases line up with TRBD1. Germline CDR1 and CDR2: WSHSY and SAAADI. CDR3 length equals 14 residues. After removal of 9 bases from V and 4 bases from J, the junction contained 10 bases not matched to a gene. The CDR3 DNA follows: TGCGCCAGTACGGGACAGGACCCCTCCTATGGCTACACCTTC. Translating it yields CASTGQDPSYGYTF.